This record covers a single T cell receptor beta chain. The CDR3 has 13 amino acids. V lost 7 bases, J lost 3 bases, and 13 bases lay in between. Germline V gene data show CDR1 as MNHEY and CDR2 as SMNVEV (reference sequence). The data belong to a study of blood T cell repertoires in COVID-19. Libraries were prepared by immunoSEQ multiplex PCR; TCRdb keeps only in-frame clonotypes and omits some of them. The sample shows some 320,000 clones, around 90% of them seen only once. Recruitment covered about two dozen US areas and drew participants whose ages spanned roughly 18 to 89 years. The source material was PBMCs or T cells enriched from blood (not recorded which). This chain joins TRBV27 and TRBJ2-7; D possibly corresponds to TRBD2 (5 bases). This sequence was found in a man aged 60-69 years who had recovered from COVID-19. This chain's CDR3 is CASKSAASYEQYF. In DNA, the CDR3 is TGTGCCAGCAAGTCAGCGGCAAGCTACGAGCAGTACTTC.